This is a list of T cell receptor beta chains from one sample in a study of T cell repertoires in cytomegalovirus infection. In TCRdb, the reads were re-called with MiXCR into one record per CDR3 protein. The table shows some 920,000 distinct CDR3 sequences, with roughly 31% occurring only once. Antigen specificity for these receptors is unknown. The sample here was cultured CD8+ T cells from PBMCs, taken from culture after CMV antigen stimulation. These receptors originate from a human donor in good health (CMV status not recorded). Some clones in this sample may be carry-over from other donors' samples. The CDR3 runs from the conserved cysteine through the conserved F or W. D genes are given only for firm matches. The size field is filled for only some rows; it gives once, few, many or a size class.

v_gene	abundance	j_gene	d_gene	CDR3aa	CDR3nt
TRBV19	NA	TRBJ2-5	NA	CASSIATEVETQYF	TGTGCCAGTAGTATAGCTACGGAGGTAGAGACCCAGTACTTC
TRBV6-6	NA	TRBJ2-1	NA	CASSSLGGRDEQFF	TGTGCCAGCAGTTCTTTGGGGGGCCGGGATGAGCAGTTCTTC
TRBV28	many	TRBJ2-2	NA	CASSLYPRVTGELFF	TGTGCCAGCAGTTTATACCCCAGGGTCACCGGGGAGCTGTTTTTT
TRBV27	NA	TRBJ2-5	NA	CASSLGLVGRPQETQYF	TGTGCCAGCAGTTTAGGGTTAGTGGGGAGGCCACAAGAGACCCAGTACTTC
TRBV28	few	TRBJ1-4	NA	CASSLSWGGGNEKLFF	TGTGCCAGCAGTTTATCGTGGGGAGGCGGAAATGAAAAACTGTTTTTT
TRBV7-9	few	TRBJ1-1	NA	CASSPSGGYTEAFF	TGTGCCAGCAGCCCCAGTGGTGGGTACACTGAAGCTTTCTTT
TRBV6-6	NA	TRBJ2-2	NA	CASSYLGPMNTGELFF	TGTGCCAGCAGTTACCTCGGGCCTATGAACACCGGGGAGCTGTTTTTT
TRBV25-1	few	TRBJ2-3	NA	CASSASQALTDTQYF	TGTGCCAGCAGTGCGTCGCAGGCCCTGACAGATACGCAGTATTTT
TRBV6-2/TRBV6-3	few	TRBJ2-1	NA	CASRTLIYEQFF	TGTGCCAGCAGGACCCTTATCTATGAGCAGTTCTTC
TRBV10-3	NA	TRBJ1-2	TRBD1	CAINGQGDNYGYTF	TGTGCCATCAACGGACAGGGGGATAACTATGGCTACACCTTC
TRBV4-1	many	TRBJ1-5	NA	CASSQERQGKRSNQPQHF	TGCGCCAGCAGCCAAGAACGGCAGGGGAAGAGGAGCAATCAGCCCCAGCATTTT
TRBV7-4	few	TRBJ1-1	NA	CASSSVSQGEAFF	TGTGCCAGCAGCTCGGTCTCACAGGGTGAAGCTTTCTTT
TRBV6-2/TRBV6-3	once	TRBJ2-3	NA	CASSYSTLVTDGDTQYF	TGTGCCAGCAGTTACTCGACTCTAGTCACCGACGGGGATACGCAGTATTTT
TRBV5-6	NA	TRBJ2-5	NA	CASTAPDQETQYF	TGTGCCAGCACCGCCCCAGACCAAGAGACCCAGTACTTC
TRBV7-9	many	TRBJ2-7	NA	CASSLSDRNPYEQYF	TGTGCCAGCAGCCTGAGCGACAGGAACCCCTACGAGCAGTACTTC
TRBV20-1	NA	TRBJ2-3	NA	CSARDRRGGLTDTQYF	TGCAGTGCTAGAGATAGGAGGGGGGGACTCACAGATACGCAGTATTTT
TRBV7-2	many	TRBJ1-6	NA	CASTWESNLYNNSPLHF	TGTGCCAGCACATGGGAAAGTAACCTGTATAATAATTCACCCCTCCACTTT
TRBV3-1	NA	TRBJ2-7	NA	CASSPGLGGHEQYF	TGTGCCAGCAGCCCGGGCTTGGGAGGCCACGAGCAGTACTTC
TRBV12-3/TRBV12-4	few	TRBJ2-1	TRBD1	CASSYDSAGGLSEQFF	TGTGCCAGCAGCTATGACTCGGCAGGGGGATTGAGTGAGCAGTTCTTC
TRBV12-5	NA	TRBJ1-4	NA	CASGLWSGEKLFF	TGTGCTAGTGGTTTGTGGTCTGGAGAAAAACTGTTTTTT
TRBV7-6	few	TRBJ2-1	NA	CASSLDGLARIYNEQFF	TGTGCCAGCAGCTTAGACGGGCTAGCGAGAATTTACAATGAGCAGTTCTTC
TRBV12-3/TRBV12-4	few	TRBJ2-7	NA	CASSLPAGTTYEQYF	TGTGCCAGCAGTTTACCCGCGGGAACCACCTACGAGCAGTACTTC
TRBV7-9	NA	TRBJ2-2	TRBD1	CASSSLRQGTNTGELFF	TGTGCCAGCAGCTCGCTTAGACAGGGAACGAACACCGGGGAGCTGTTTTTT
TRBV4-3	NA	TRBJ2-2	NA	CASSLTWRAEGGELFF	TGCGCCAGCAGCCTGACCTGGAGGGCCGAGGGCGGGGAGCTGTTTTTT
TRBV5-1	NA	TRBJ2-7	NA	CASSLATGGEQYF	TGCGCCAGCAGCTTAGCGACTGGTGGGGAGCAGTACTTC
TRBV5-1	NA	TRBJ1-4	TRBD1	CASSSPATGPDGPSEKLFF	TGCGCCAGCAGCTCGCCGGCGACAGGGCCGGATGGGCCATCCGAAAAACTGTTTTTT
TRBV7-9	many	TRBJ2-1	TRBD1	CASSLRAGTDNEQFF	TGTGCCAGCAGCTTAAGGGCCGGGACAGACAATGAGCAGTTCTTC
TRBV6-5	NA	TRBJ1-2	NA	CASSYAGGYGYTF	TGTGCCAGCAGTTACGCGGGGGGCTATGGCTACACCTTC
TRBV7-2	many	TRBJ1-1	NA	CASSLIQALNTEAFF	TGTGCCAGCAGCTTAATCCAGGCTCTGAACACTGAAGCTTTCTTT
TRBV7-6	many	TRBJ1-5	NA	CASSLAGQPQHF	TGTGCCAGCAGCTTAGCCGGTCAGCCCCAGCATTTT
TRBV6-2/TRBV6-3	few	TRBJ2-5	NA	CASSPFRTYQETQYF	TGTGCCAGCAGCCCTTTTAGGACCTACCAAGAGACCCAGTACTTC
TRBV7-9	many	TRBJ1-1	NA	CASSLVGGPRNAEAFF	TGTGCCAGCAGCTTAGTAGGGGGGCCAAGGAACGCTGAAGCTTTCTTT
TRBV19	NA	TRBJ1-3	NA	CASSIFGSGNTIYF	TGTGCCAGTAGTATTTTTGGATCTGGAAACACCATATATTTT
TRBV7-9	NA	TRBJ1-5	NA	CASRVGDQPQHF	TGTGCCAGCAGGGTTGGGGATCAGCCCCAGCATTTT
TRBV7-9	few	TRBJ2-5	TRBD1	CASSQRDSQETQYF	TGTGCCAGCAGCCAGAGGGACAGCCAAGAGACCCAGTACTTC
TRBV5-4	NA	TRBJ1-2	NA	CASSLWRQVVSGDGYTF	TGTGCCAGCAGCTTGTGGAGACAGGTGGTGTCCGGGGATGGCTACACCTTC
TRBV7-9	few	TRBJ2-7	NA	CASSATAYEQYF	TGTGCCAGCAGCGCCACGGCCTACGAGCAGTACTTC
TRBV5-6	few	TRBJ2-7	NA	CASSLVDSSSYEQYF	TGTGCCAGCAGCTTGGTGGACTCCTCATCCTACGAGCAGTACTTC
TRBV9	few	TRBJ2-6	NA	CASSVAGLSGANVLTF	TGTGCCAGCAGCGTAGCTGGGCTCTCTGGGGCCAACGTCCTGACTTTC
TRBV6-1	few	TRBJ2-3	NA	CASSPPDRPSTDTQYF	TGTGCCAGCAGTCCCCCCGACAGACCTAGCACAGATACGCAGTATTTT
TRBV7-3	NA	TRBJ2-1	NA	CASSLEGNFGNEQFF	NA
TRBV4-3	NA	TRBJ2-7	NA	CASSQEDSSYEQYF	TGCGCCAGCAGCCAGGAGGACTCCTCCTACGAGCAGTACTTC
TRBV4-1	many	TRBJ2-1	TRBD1	CASSLGQGAVVEQFF	TGCGCCAGCAGCCTCGGACAGGGGGCTGTCGTTGAGCAGTTCTTC
TRBV7-9	few	TRBJ2-2	TRBD1	CASSSVRGHTGELFF	TGTGCCAGCAGCTCCGTGAGGGGGCACACCGGGGAGCTGTTTTTT
TRBV7-8	NA	TRBJ2-1	NA	CASSPTLGSYNEQFF	TGTGCCAGCAGCCCAACTCTAGGGTCCTACAATGAGCAGTTCTTC
TRBV5-4	NA	TRBJ2-1	TRBD1	CASSRDRGPYNEQFF	TGTGCCAGCAGCCGGGACAGGGGTCCGTACAATGAGCAGTTCTTC
TRBV27	NA	TRBJ1-1	NA	CASSPQGGANTEAFF	TGTGCCAGCAGTCCCCAAGGAGGGGCGAACACTGAAGCTTTCTTT
TRBV12-3/TRBV12-4	NA	TRBJ1-2	NA	CASSPAVRRGYTF	TGTGCCAGCAGCCCGGCGGTTAGGAGAGGCTACACCTTC
TRBV4-1	NA	TRBJ2-5	NA	CASSQGHAQETQYF	TGCGCCAGCAGCCAAGGGCATGCACAAGAGACCCAGTACTTC
TRBV4-1	NA	TRBJ2-2	NA	CASSQIPGAGELFF	TGCGCCAGCAGCCAAATTCCGGGGGCCGGGGAGCTGTTTTTT
TRBV7-9	few	TRBJ1-1	NA	CASSQAMGDAFF	TGTGCCAGCAGCCAAGCCATGGGAGACGCTTTCTTT
TRBV27	NA	TRBJ1-6	NA	CASSFSGHNSPLHF	TGTGCCAGCAGTTTTTCAGGTCATAATTCACCCCTCCACTTT
TRBV18	NA	TRBJ2-1	TRBD2	CASSPSLAGSGDEQFF	TGTGCCAGCTCACCGTCGCTAGCGGGGTCTGGGGATGAGCAGTTCTTC